The clone carrying this T cell receptor (beta chain) appeared once. Authors' analysis steps: The authors estimated nucleated cell counts from reference gene primer amplification. Clones were read by immunoSEQ multiplex PCR, and TCRdb kept only the in-frame ones, dropping some. The DNA gave D and trimming, while V, J and clone size come from that table. Counted here are under 50,000 clones, about 82% occurring once; the ten biggest clones make up 30% to 40%. The source of the sample is a study of blood T cell repertoires in COVID-19. As for the study in general: Researchers got acute and convalescent COVID-19 samples from the United States, Italy and Spain. The cDNA or gDNA used as material had been derived from T cells, B-cell-depleted T cells, or PBMCs.

The germline CDR1 and CDR2 sequences are SGDLS and YYNGEE. The V segment lost 4 bases and the J segment 1 base; nucleotides outside the gene matches: 6. CDR3 length: 16 amino acids. The receptor was derived from a man older than 75 with active or convalescent COVID-19. The chain carries TRBV9 and TRBJ2-2; TRBD1 agrees at 8 bases. The material sequenced was peripheral blood. The CDR3 DNA reads as TGTGCCAGCAGCACCCGGGACAGGAAGAACACCGGGGAGCTGTTTTTT. It specifies CASSTRDRKNTGELFF.